These 15 T cell receptor beta chains were all obtained from the same sample, sequenced in a study of CD8 T cells in ankylosing spondylitis. TCRdb redid the calling of the 5' RACE reads with MiXCR, one entry per CDR3 protein. Here the sample spans roughly 40,000 distinct CDR3 sequences, about 2.5% being singletons. The material sequenced was blood, either unsorted or a sorted T cell fraction (not recorded which). These receptors all come from a male donor with ankylosing spondylitis or in good health (not recorded which).

This clonotype showed up many times. The chain combines TRBV9 with TRBJ2-1; the D is unclear. CDR3 length: 18 residues. Germline V gives CDR1 SGDLS, CDR2 YYNGEE. V lost 2 bases and J lost 1, with 19 bases in between. The chain's CDR3 is CASSVLPAGLQSYNEQFF. Written as DNA, the CDR3 is TGTGCCAGCAGCGTTCTCCCTGCAGGTCTCCAGTCCTACAATGAGCAGTTCTTC.

At least ten counts were recorded for this clonotype. The V call is TRBV9, the J call TRBJ2-1; 11 nucleotides agree with TRBD2. Germline-derived CDR1 and CDR2 are SGDLS and YYNGEE. The ends lost 0 bases at V and 6 bases at J; junction bases unmatched: 2. CDR3 length equals 15 residues. This CDR3 reads CASSVGGTSGNEQFF. The CDR3 nucleotides read TGTGCCAGCAGCGTAGGGGGGACTAGCGGCAATGAGCAGTTCTTC.

This clonotype occurred many times. This CDR3 is CASSVDQGSWGYTF. CDR3 sequence (DNA): TGTGCCAGCAGCGTAGATCAGGGTTCTTGGGGCTACACCTTC. V gene TRBV9 combines with J gene TRBJ1-2; perhaps TRBD1 as D (5 bases). Germline V gene lookup returns CDR1 SGDLS and CDR2 YYNGEE. Trimming cost V 0 bases and J 8 bases, with 14 bases left between them. This CDR3 contains 14 residues.

This clonotype has at least ten counts. The V and J genes are TRBV9 and TRBJ1-6, with D possibly matching TRBD1 (5 bases). V gave up 4 bases and J gave up 10 bases, with 18 bases separating them. The CDR3 is made up of 15 amino acids. The V gene's germline CDR1 is SGDLS and CDR2 YYNGEE. The CDR3 region has the DNA TGTGCCAGCAGCACGACCGGCAGGGAGGGATCACCCCTCCACTTT. Amino acid sequence: CASSTTGREGSPLHF.

This clonotype was detected many times. The V and J genes are TRBV9 and TRBJ2-2; 10 bases match TRBD2. The CDR3 contains 16 residues. J gave up 1 base and V 2 bases, and 2 bases lay outside the gene matches. The germline V gene has CDR1 SGDLS and CDR2 YYNGEE. The CDR3 reads CASSVLAGGNTGELFF. Written as DNA, the CDR3 is TGTGCCAGCAGCGTGTTAGCGGGAGGGAACACCGGGGAGCTGTTTTTT.

This clonotype has at least ten counts. This chain connects TRBV9 to TRBJ2-2; D may be TRBD1 or TRBD2 (5 bases each). V lost 4 bases and J 1 base, leaving 8 bases between the germline ends. The CDR3 covers 14 residues. Germline CDR1 and CDR2: SGDLS and YYNGEE. CDR3 residues: CASSLGRNTGELFF. The CDR3 coding sequence is TGTGCCAGCAGCTTGGGACGGAACACCGGGGAGCTGTTTTTT.

This clonotype was picked up many times. The rearrangement uses TRBV9 and TRBJ1-3; D is unresolved. CDR3 size: 16 residues. CDR1 SGDLS and CDR2 YYNGEE come from the germline V gene. V dropped 0 bases and J dropped 0 bases, with 10 bases sitting between them. In DNA, the CDR3 is TGTGCCAGCAGCGTAGGTACGGGCGACTCTGGAAACACCATATATTTT. Translation: CASSVGTGDSGNTIYF.

This clonotype was detected ten times or more. The chain uses TRBV9 and TRBJ2-7; TRBD2 aligns across 7 bases. Trimming removed 0 bases from V and 2 bases from J; junction bases left unmatched: 8. CDR1 and CDR2 (germline): SGDLS, YYNGEE. The CDR3 totals 16 residues. The CDR3 here is CASSVALGTTPYEQYF. The DNA for the CDR3 is TGTGCCAGCAGCGTAGCTCTAGGGACTACGCCCTACGAGCAGTACTTC.

This clonotype came up many times. The V call is TRBV9, the J call TRBJ2-7; 8 bases are a match to TRBD1. V was pared by 3 bases and J by 4 bases, with 9 bases of the junction left unmatched. This CDR3 is 15 amino acids long. CDR1 is SGDLS and CDR2 is YYNGEE in the germline V gene. The CDR3 region has the DNA TGTGCCAGCAGCGAGGGACAGGCGCCGAATTACGAGCAGTACTTC. It translates to CASSEGQAPNYEQYF.

This clonotype was detected ten times or more. The chain couples TRBV9 to TRBJ2-7, with 8 positions matching TRBD2. The CDR3 length is 15 residues. The V segment lost 0 bases and the J segment 6 bases; nucleotides outside the gene matches: 8. Germline CDR1 reads SGDLS; CDR2 reads YYNGEE. CDR3 coding DNA: TGTGCCAGCAGCGTAGTGGATAGCGGGAAAGCCGAGCAGTACTTC. Amino acids: CASSVVDSGKAEQYF.

This clonotype occurred many times. The chain has TRBV9 and TRBJ1-3; no clear D gene. The V and J ends lost 4 bases and 8 bases respectively, with 16 bases between them. The CDR3 totals 14 residues. Germline V gene lookup returns CDR1 SGDLS and CDR2 YYNGEE. CDR3 residues: CASSLMPGSDTIYF. In nucleotides, the CDR3 is TGTGCCAGCAGCCTTATGCCGGGTAGTGACACCATATATTTT.

The sample holds many counts of this clonotype. This chain joins TRBV9 and TRBJ1-2, with TRBD1 as a possible D gene (5 bases). Trimming shortened V by 0 bases and J by 2 bases, and 11 bases separated the two germline ends. The germline V gene has CDR1 SGDLS and CDR2 YYNGEE. This CDR3 is 15 amino acids long. CDR3 DNA sequence: TGTGCCAGCAGCGTAGTCGGAGGGACGAACTATGGCTACACCTTC. Translated, it gives CASSVVGGTNYGYTF.

This clonotype was found many times. The rearrangement links TRBV9 to TRBJ2-5, with a weak D call TRBD2 (6 bases). Germline CDR1 reads SGDLS; CDR2 reads YYNGEE. The V end lost 3 bases, the J end lost 4 bases, and 22 bases lay between the germline ends. The CDR3 spans 17 residues. Here the CDR3 DNA reads TGTGCCAGCAGCGCAGGGAATGGAGGGAACGGGGGAGAGACCCAGTACTTC. It encodes CASSAGNGGNGGETQYF.

There are many counts of this clonotype. J is TRBJ2-3 and V is TRBV9; D remains ambiguous. This CDR3 is 14 amino acids long. Germline V lookup: CDR1 SGDLS, CDR2 YYNGEE. The V and J ends lost 0 bases and 0 bases respectively, with 5 bases between them. The CDR3: CASSVEVSTDTQYF. CDR3 nucleotides: TGTGCCAGCAGCGTAGAGGTTAGCACAGATACGCAGTATTTT.

This clonotype was counted at least ten times. The rearrangement links TRBV9 to TRBJ2-3; D call uncertain. V lost 4 bases and J lost 1, with 13 bases in between. The germline V gene has CDR1 SGDLS and CDR2 YYNGEE. This CDR3 has 15 residues. The CDR3 is CASSPWGSGTDTQYF. CDR3 nucleotides: TGTGCCAGCAGCCCCTGGGGATCTGGCACAGATACGCAGTATTTT.